Detailed here is one T cell receptor beta chain. TCRbeta library preparation incorporated unique molecular identifiers. TCRdb passed the PCR reads through MiXCR, listing each CDR3 protein once. Here the sample spans about 610,000 distinct CDR3 sequences, more than 9% being singletons. Germline-derived CDR1 and CDR2 are MDHEN and SYDVKM. The CDR3 covers 14 residues. V was trimmed by 6 bases and J by 6 bases, leaving 15 bases between them. This sample was taken from a study of T-cell reconstitution after alpha-beta-depleted transplantation in children. This receptor was identified in a human donor who donated a stem cell graft to a child with acute myeloid leukemia. Source: PBMCs from the stem cell graft donor, taken from the stem cell graft. The genes are TRBV28 and TRBJ2-1; D gene unclear. In DNA, the CDR3 is TGTGCCAGCAGCTCTCCGGCCCTCTCCAATGAGCAGTTCTTC. It yields the protein CASSSPALSNEQFF.